The 8 T cell receptor beta chains below come from one sample, sequenced in a study of response to subunit inactivated influenza vaccine. TCRdb recomputed calls from the RT-PCR reads with MiXCR, one row per CDR3 protein. Altogether approximately 200,000 distinct CDR3 sequences are present, around 14% being singletons, with the ten largest covering 26%. The sample was CD8+ T cells sorted from PBMCs, taken around 5 days after vaccination. The receptor source for this set is a man aged 50-60 years who received an inactivated influenza vaccine.

The chain uses TRBV30 and TRBJ2-7; 10 bases align to TRBD1. CDR1 GTSNPN and CDR2 SVGIG come from the germline V gene (reference sequence). V was pared by 1 base and J by 6 bases, with 3 bases of the junction left unmatched. The CDR3 spans 13 residues. CDR3 sequence reads: CAWSAGTGAEQYF. CDR3 DNA sequence: TGTGCCTGGAGTGCCGGGACAGGGGCCGAGCAGTACTTC.

The chain employs TRBV15 and TRBJ1-1; no firm D call. The CDR3 is 14 residues long. Trimming removed 2 bases from V and 4 bases from J, with 11 bases in between. Germline V gene sequence: CDR1 LNHNV, CDR2 YYDKDF (reference sequence). The CDR3 DNA is TGTGCCACCAGCAGACCAGGATTGGGCACTGAAGCTTTCTTT. Translated: CATSRPGLGTEAFF.

J is TRBJ1-1 and V is TRBV2, with TRBD1 matching over 10 bases. The CDR3 has 17 amino acids. CDR1 and CDR2 from the germline V gene are SNHLY and FYNNEI. The trim removed 5 bases at V and 1 base at J, leaving 10 bases unmatched. This chain's CDR3 is CASSSSRDRGWNTEAFF. The CDR3 DNA follows: TGTGCCAGCAGTTCTTCCCGGGACAGGGGATGGAACACTGAAGCTTTCTTT.

V and J are TRBV4-3 and TRBJ2-1, with D possibly being TRBD1 (5 bases). This CDR3 spans 16 amino acids. V was cut by 0 bases and J by 6 bases, with 15 bases left in between. The germline V gene has CDR1 LGHNA and CDR2 YSLEER. The CDR3 loop reads CASSQEGLGLFNEQFF. The DNA for the CDR3 is TGCGCCAGCAGCCAAGAAGGGTTGGGGCTGTTCAATGAGCAGTTCTTC.

The rearrangement uses TRBV12-3 or TRBV12-4 and TRBJ2-2, with D perhaps TRBD1 or TRBD2 (5 bases each). The V gene lost 7 bases and the J gene lost 8 bases, with 11 bases spanning the gap. The CDR3 runs to 12 residues. The chain's CDR3 is CASTLWGGELFF. CDR3 DNA sequence: TGTGCCAGCACCCTATGGGGGGGGGAGCTGTTTTTT.

The sample holds a few counts of this clonotype. The V and J genes are TRBV29-1 and TRBJ2-1, with 10 bases identical to TRBD2. The V gene end was trimmed by 5 bases and the J gene end by 2 bases; junction bases not matched to a gene: 3. The CDR3 has 14 amino acids. In germline, CDR1 is SQVTM, CDR2 ANQGSEA. The CDR3 region has the DNA TGCAGCGTTCCAAGCGGGGGGGCCTACAATGAGCAGTTCTTC. Its translation is CSVPSGGAYNEQFF.

This clonotype was seen more than once but under ten times. J is TRBJ2-1 and V is TRBV3-1, with D perhaps TRBD1 (6 bases). Looked up from germline, CDR1 is LGHDT and CDR2 is YNNKEL (reference sequence). This CDR3 spans 16 amino acids. Trimming pared 4 bases from V and 4 bases from J, leaving 17 bases between. CDR3 sequence (DNA): TGTGCCAGCAGCCCTCAATTCGGGACATCTTACAATGAGCAGTTCTTC. Its translation is CASSPQFGTSYNEQFF.

The gene calls are TRBV5-1 and TRBJ2-3; 7 bases align to TRBD1. The CDR3 has 13 residues. Germline V gene data show CDR1 as SGHRS and CDR2 as YFSETQ. J gave up 3 bases and V 3 bases, and 1 base lay outside the gene matches. CDR3 DNA sequence: TGCGCCAGCAGCTGGACAGGTACAGATACGCAGTATTTT. This translates into CASSWTGTDTQYF.